These 27 T cell receptor beta chains were all obtained from the same sample, sequenced in a study of blood T cell repertoires in COVID-19. Assay: immunoSEQ multiplex PCR; the TCRdb copy retains only in-frame clones and omits some. The sample lists about 120,000 clones, approximately 79% occurring once. Sequences were obtained from peripheral blood. These receptor sequences come from a man aged 50-60 years with acute or convalescent COVID-19.

CDR3 residues: CASSPPTIRVAFF. The CDR3 DNA follows: TGTGCCAGCAGCCCACCTACCATCAGGGTGGCTTTCTTT. This sequence joins TRBV28 and TRBJ1-1; D is possibly TRBD1 (5 bases). CDR3 length: 13 amino acids. Trimming pared 6 bases from V and 11 bases from J, leaving 19 bases between. Germline V lookup: CDR1 MDHEN, CDR2 SYDVKM.

This chain uses TRBV6-1 with TRBJ1-1; D remains ambiguous. The length of the CDR3 is 13 residues. Per germline, CDR1 MNHNS and CDR2 SASEGT. V lost 3 bases to trimming and J lost 8 bases, with 13 bases between them. The CDR3, as DNA: TGTGCCAGCAGTGAGTTAATGGCCGAAGAAGCTTTCTTT. Translated: CASSELMAEEAFF.

The genes are TRBV9 and TRBJ1-3; D may be TRBD1 (6 bases). The ends were cut back, 3 bases at V and 6 bases at J, with 7 bases in the middle. CDR1 is SGDLS, CDR2 YYNGEE, per germline. The CDR3 is 12 residues long. CDR3 sequence reads: CASSGDKNTIYF. For the CDR3, the DNA is TGTGCCAGCAGCGGGGACAAAAACACCATATATTTT.

The chain carries TRBV1 and TRBJ2-1; the D call in the table, TRBD2, was not verified against the DNA. TRBV1 is labeled a pseudogene. The CDR3 is 16 residues long. CDR3 in DNA: TGCACCAGCAGCCCCCAAAGCGGGGGGGCCATGAATGAGCAGTTCTTC. Encoded protein: CTSSPQSGGAMNEQFF.

This chain links TRBV29-1 with TRBJ1-4; 11 bases fit TRBD1. From germline, CDR1 is SQVTM and CDR2 ANQGSEA. The junction had 9 bases not matched to a gene; V was cut back by 5 bases and J by 7 bases. CDR3 length: 15 amino acids. In DNA form, the CDR3 reads TGCAGCGTTCGGACAGGGGGCGTTTCTAGTGAAAAACTGTTTTTT. As protein: CSVRTGGVSSEKLFF.

V and J are TRBV5-1 and TRBJ2-4, with 10 bases aligning to TRBD1. After removal of 3 bases from V and 7 bases from J, the junction contained 10 bases not matched to a gene. Looked up from germline, CDR1 is SGHRS and CDR2 is YFSETQ. The CDR3 is made up of 16 amino acids. CDR3 sequence (DNA): TGCGCCAGCAGCTCACAGACAGGGGGCTTGGAGAACATTCAGTACTTC. This encodes CASSSQTGGLENIQYF.

J is TRBJ1-1 and V is TRBV6-6; D is undetermined. V was trimmed by 8 bases and J by 0 bases, leaving 10 bases between them. Germline assignment: CDR1 MNHNY and CDR2 SVGAGI (reference sequence). The CDR3 runs to 13 residues. The chain's CDR3 is CASRPRLNTEAFF. The CDR3 DNA is TGTGCCAGCCGACCTAGGTTGAACACTGAAGCTTTCTTT.

The chain links TRBV7-9 to TRBJ2-7, with 8 bases lining up with TRBD2. Germline CDR1 reads SEHNR; CDR2 reads FQNEAQ (reference sequence). The CDR3 has 17 residues. The J segment lost 2 bases and the V segment lost 5 bases, leaving 14 bases of the junction unmatched. The CDR3 DNA sequence: TGTGCCAGCAGCCCTCCGGGACTAGAGGTTAACCCCTACGAGCAGTACTTC. Translating it yields CASSPPGLEVNPYEQYF.

This clone was recorded once. The J gene is TRBJ1-5, the V gene TRBV2; 10 bases are shared with TRBD1. The germline V gene encodes CDR1 SNHLY and CDR2 FYNNEI. V shed 8 bases, J shed 0 bases, and the junction held 10 bases outside the gene matches. The CDR3 covers 17 residues. CDR3 loop: CASSTGTGDYSNQPQHF. The CDR3 nucleotides read TGTGCCAGCTCTACCGGGACAGGGGATTATAGCAATCAGCCCCAGCATTTT.

The CDR3 loop is CSGRSQGRSEAFF. CDR3 nucleotides: TGCAGCGGCCGGTCCCAGGGAAGGAGTGAAGCTTTCTTT. The chain joins TRBV29-1 to TRBJ1-1; possible D gene TRBD1, 5 bases. The CDR3 has 13 residues. Germline V gives CDR1 SQVTM, CDR2 ANQGSEA. Trimming removed 7 bases from V and 7 bases from J, with 19 bases in between.

CDR3 protein: CASSQGRGTDTQYF. The CDR3 nucleotides read TGTGCCAGCAGCCAAGGGAGAGGGACAGATACGCAGTATTTT. V is TRBV11-3 and J is TRBJ2-3; maybe TRBD2 (5 bases). Deletions cut 5 bases from V and 3 bases from J, with 12 bases between. Germline CDR1 is SGHNT and CDR2 is YENEEA. The CDR3 is 14 residues long.

The chain joins TRBV6-6 to TRBJ2-1; D perhaps matches TRBD1 (6 bases). The CDR3 loop spans 16 amino acids. Trimming removed 2 bases from V and 3 bases from J, with 14 bases in between. Germline V gene sequence: CDR1 MNHNY, CDR2 SVGAGI (reference sequence). CDR3 sequence reads: CASSYPTGLGYNEQFF. The CDR3 DNA reads TGTGCCAGCAGTTACCCCACAGGGTTGGGCTACAATGAGCAGTTCTTC.

The CDR3 is CASSPSLQGGSYTF. The CDR3 nucleotides read TGTGCCAGCAGTCCTAGCCTACAGGGGGGGAGCTACACCTTC. The chain employs TRBV6-5 and TRBJ1-2, with TRBD1 matching 8 bases. The CDR3 is 14 amino acids. Looked up from germline, CDR1 is MNHEY and CDR2 is SVGAGI. Losses at the gene ends were 5 bases for V and 9 bases for J; bases not matched to a gene: 11.

This sequence joins TRBV12-3 or TRBV12-4 and TRBJ1-1, with D unclear. The length of the CDR3 is 12 residues. Deletions cut 6 bases from V and 1 base from J, with 6 bases between. This CDR3 is CASSRGNTEAFF. CDR3 nucleotide sequence: TGTGCCAGCAGCCGCGGGAACACTGAAGCTTTCTTT.

The rearrangement links TRBV5-4 to TRBJ1-1, with 9 nucleotides matching TRBD1. CDR3 length equals 15 residues. V trimming: 3 bases; J trimming: 3 bases; junction bases outside the gene matches: 6. The germline V gene has CDR1 SGHNT and CDR2 YYREEE (reference sequence). Here the CDR3 DNA reads TGTGCCAGCAGCTCGGGACAGGGAGCGTACACTGAAGCTTTCTTT. Translation: CASSSGQGAYTEAFF.

The V gene is TRBV4-2, the J gene TRBJ2-3; D remains ambiguous. Trimming took 0 bases from V and 0 from J, leaving 13 bases between them. The CDR3 sequence is 17 residues long. Germline assignment: CDR1 LGHNA and CDR2 YNFKEQ. The CDR3 DNA sequence: TGTGCCAGCAGCCAAGACGAGCCGTTAGTAAGCACAGATACGCAGTATTTT. Translating gives CASSQDEPLVSTDTQYF.

The chain joins TRBV6-5 to TRBJ2-7, with a weak D call TRBD2 (6 bases). Trimming left V 7 bases short and J 4 bases short, with 14 bases between. Germline V lookup: CDR1 MNHEY, CDR2 SVGAGI. CDR3 length: 13 residues. The CDR3 loop is CASMSSERYEQYF. CDR3 DNA sequence: TGTGCCAGCATGTCTAGCGAAAGGTACGAGCAGTACTTC.

The rearrangement links TRBV5-1 to TRBJ2-6; D is undetermined. V was pared by 7 bases and J by 1 base, with 18 bases between. The germline CDR1 and CDR2 sequences are SGHRS and YFSETQ. The CDR3 consists of 17 residues. CDR3 in amino acids: CASSDGALRSGANVLTF. As DNA, the CDR3 is TGCGCCAGCTCCGACGGAGCCTTGAGATCTGGGGCCAACGTCCTGACTTTC.

With respect to this clone: The sample carries other DNA sequences with the same CDR3. V is TRBV5-1 and J is TRBJ2-5; D possibly corresponds to TRBD1 (6 bases). Germline V lookup: CDR1 SGHRS, CDR2 YFSETQ. This CDR3 has 14 amino acids. Trimming left V 4 bases short and J 2 bases short, with 12 bases between. CDR3 in DNA: TGCGCCAGCAGCCTAGGACAGACTCAAGAGACCCAGTACTTC. Encoded protein: CASSLGQTQETQYF.

This clone turned up a few times. The chain has TRBV20-1 and TRBJ2-7, with 11 bases fitting TRBD2. The junction had 7 bases not matched to a gene; V was cut back by 6 bases and J by 3 bases. The germline V gene has CDR1 DFQATT and CDR2 SNEGSKA (reference sequence). CDR3 length: 14 residues. The CDR3 DNA reads TGCAGTGCCAGTCTAGCGGGGGGCCGCTACGAGCAGTACTTC. Its translation: CSASLAGGRYEQYF.

The rearrangement joins TRBV14 to TRBJ2-7, with 10 bases matching TRBD1. With V trimmed by 3 bases and J by 5 bases, 7 bases remained unmatched. Germline lookup yields CDR1 SGHDN and CDR2 FVKESK. This CDR3 spans 15 amino acids. The CDR3 DNA sequence: TGTGCCAGCAGCCAGCCGGGACAGGGGATTCACGAGCAGTACTTC. As protein: CASSQPGQGIHEQYF.

The chain recombines TRBV30 with TRBJ1-1, with 8 bases identical to TRBD1. J was trimmed by 4 bases and V by 4 bases; bases with no gene match: 5. The CDR3 is made up of 13 amino acids. Germline V gives CDR1 GTSNPN, CDR2 SVGIG (reference sequence). CDR3 DNA: TGTGCCTGGATTGCAGGGGGCCTCACTGAAGCTTTCTTT. Translating gives CAWIAGGLTEAFF.

The DNA for the CDR3 is TGTGCTAGTGGTTTGGCCTGGGGCGGGGTTGGAGAGACCCAGTACTTC. Protein: CASGLAWGGVGETQYF. This chain uses TRBV12-5 with TRBJ2-5, with D tentatively TRBD2 (6 bases). The CDR3 length is 16 residues. Looked up from germline, CDR1 is LGHNT and CDR2 is FRNRAP. V gave up 1 base and J gave up 4 bases, with 16 bases separating them.

The V call is TRBV2, the J call TRBJ1-2; 9 nucleotides align to TRBD1. CDR1 is SNHLY, CDR2 FYNNEI, per germline. CDR3 size: 16 residues. V shed 5 bases and J 0 bases; nucleotides not matched to a gene: 7. The CDR3 loop is CASSFDRGFSNYGYTF. The DNA of the CDR3 is TGTGCCAGCAGTTTTGACAGGGGGTTTTCTAACTATGGCTACACCTTC.

This clone was observed a few times. V gene TRBV5-4 combines with J gene TRBJ1-1; D not certain. CDR1 is SGHNT and CDR2 is YYREEE in the germline V gene (reference sequence). The CDR3 is 13 residues long. V was pared by 2 bases and J by 4 bases, with 9 bases between. The CDR3 DNA sequence: TGTGCCAGCAGCTTACGGTCTTTCACTGAAGCTTTCTTT. Its translation: CASSLRSFTEAFF. The whole variable domain, filled in from reference TRBV5-4 and TRBJ1-1, reads ETGVTQSPTHLIKTRGQQVTLRCSSQSGHNTVSWYQQALGQGPQFIFQYYREEENGRGNFPPRFSGLQFPNYSSELNVNALELDDSALYLCASSLRSFTEAFFGQGTRLTVV.

In the case of this clone: The sample contains more than one DNA sequence encoding this CDR3. The chain joins TRBV2 to TRBJ1-5, with D uncertain. The V gene lost 0 bases and the J gene lost 6 bases, with 12 bases spanning the gap. Germline lookup yields CDR1 SNHLY and CDR2 FYNNEI. This CDR3 comprises 15 residues. The DNA for the CDR3 is TGTGCCAGCAGTGAAGCGCGGGGAGCGGGTCAGCCCCAGCATTTT. Protein: CASSEARGAGQPQHF.

V and J are TRBV6-2 or TRBV6-3 and TRBJ2-1; TRBD2 is a possible D gene (6 bases). The CDR3 is 15 residues long. Trimming cost V 7 bases and J 8 bases, with 21 bases left between them. CDR1 is MNHEY, CDR2 SVGEGT, per germline. The DNA of the CDR3 is TGTGCCAGCAACCCCCGAGGCGCGGGACGGGATGAGCAGTTCTTC. Its protein product is CASNPRGAGRDEQFF.